This TCR beta chain was obtained from a study of early T cells in non-severe SARS-CoV-2 infection. Study details: Investigators sequenced bulk RNA drawn from unsorted whole blood, and chains remained unpaired. Study-level results: Anti-spike CD8 responses were favored in VDJdb matching, and private and CD4 specificities were missed.

This clonotype was observed a handful of times. Its antigen remains unidentified. The CDR3 is 11 amino acids. Trimming shortened V by 2 bases and J by 11 bases, and 9 bases separated the two germline ends. Germline V CDR1 and CDR2: MDHEN, SYDVKM. Attached unique molecular identifiers marked individual cDNA molecules. TCRdb re-called the 5' RACE reads through MiXCR, storing one row per CDR3 protein. This sample yields about 69,000 distinct CDR3 sequences, of which around 15% are seen a single time; about an eighth belongs to the top ten. This receptor was identified in an adult who was a healthcare worker with PCR-confirmed SARS-CoV-2 infection or an uninfected control (not recorded which). Sample: whole blood. The chain couples TRBV28 to TRBJ1-1, with D tentatively TRBD1 (5 bases). The chain's CDR3 is CASSLRGTAFF. CDR3 in DNA: TGTGCCAGCAGTTTAAGGGGAACCGCTTTCTTT.